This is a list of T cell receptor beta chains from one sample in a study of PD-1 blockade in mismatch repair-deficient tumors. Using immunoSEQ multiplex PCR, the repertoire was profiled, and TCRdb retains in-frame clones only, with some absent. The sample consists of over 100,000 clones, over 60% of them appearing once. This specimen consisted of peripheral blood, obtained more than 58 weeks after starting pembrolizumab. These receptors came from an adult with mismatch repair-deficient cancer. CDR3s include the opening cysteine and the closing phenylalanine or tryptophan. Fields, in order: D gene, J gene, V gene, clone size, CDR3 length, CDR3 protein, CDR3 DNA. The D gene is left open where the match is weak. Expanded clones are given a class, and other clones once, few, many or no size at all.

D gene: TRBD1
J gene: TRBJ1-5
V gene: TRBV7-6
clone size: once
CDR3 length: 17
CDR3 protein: CASSLEPGQGHNQPQHF
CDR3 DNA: TGTGCCAGCAGCTTAGAGCCAGGACAGGGCCACAATCAGCCCCAGCATTTT

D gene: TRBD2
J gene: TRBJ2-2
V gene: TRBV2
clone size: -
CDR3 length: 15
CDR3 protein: CASSPGLVSTGELFF
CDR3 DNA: TGTGCCAGCAGCCCGGGACTAGTAAGCACCGGGGAGCTGTTTTTT

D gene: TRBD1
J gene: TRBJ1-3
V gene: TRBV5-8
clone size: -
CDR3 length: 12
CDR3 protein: CASRQGRNTIYF
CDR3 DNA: TGTGCCAGCAGACAGGGGCGAAACACCATATATTTT

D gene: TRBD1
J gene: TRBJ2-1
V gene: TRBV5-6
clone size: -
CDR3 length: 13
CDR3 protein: CASRDRDYNEQFF
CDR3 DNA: TGTGCCTCCCGGGACAGGGACTACAACGAGCAGTTCTTC

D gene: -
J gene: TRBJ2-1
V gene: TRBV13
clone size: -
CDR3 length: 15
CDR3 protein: CASSSIASRGNEQFF
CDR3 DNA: TGTGCCAGCAGCTCCATAGCGTCGAGAGGGAATGAGCAGTTCTTC

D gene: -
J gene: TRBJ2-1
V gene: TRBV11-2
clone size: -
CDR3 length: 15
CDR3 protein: CASSLAGEPYNEQFF
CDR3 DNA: TGTGCCAGCAGCTTAGCGGGAGAACCCTACAATGAGCAGTTCTTC

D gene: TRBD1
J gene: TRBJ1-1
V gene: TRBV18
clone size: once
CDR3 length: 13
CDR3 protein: CASSLGQGSEAFF
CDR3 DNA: TGTGCCAGCTCACTAGGACAGGGGTCTGAAGCTTTCTTT

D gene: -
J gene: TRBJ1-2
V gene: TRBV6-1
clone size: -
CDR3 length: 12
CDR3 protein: CASSSAGYGYTF
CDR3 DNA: TGTGCCAGCAGTTCGGCAGGCTATGGCTACACCTTC

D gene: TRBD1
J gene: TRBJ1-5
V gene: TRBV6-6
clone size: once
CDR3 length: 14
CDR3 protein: CASKGQGVGQPQHF
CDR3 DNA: TGTGCCAGTAAGGGACAGGGGGTGGGTCAGCCCCAGCATTTT

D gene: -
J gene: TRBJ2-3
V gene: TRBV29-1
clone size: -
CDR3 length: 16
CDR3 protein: CSVDNHGTTSTDTQYF
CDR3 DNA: TGCAGCGTTGATAATCATGGGACAACTTCCACAGATACGCAGTATTTT

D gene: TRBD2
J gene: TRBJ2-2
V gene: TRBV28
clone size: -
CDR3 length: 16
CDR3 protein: CASSLSGSVGTGELFF
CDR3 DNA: TGTGCCAGCAGTTTAAGCGGGAGTGTCGGGACCGGGGAGCTGTTTTTT

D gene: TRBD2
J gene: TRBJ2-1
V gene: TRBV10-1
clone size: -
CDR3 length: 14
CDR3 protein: CASSVTSGSNEQFF
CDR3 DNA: TGCGCCAGCAGTGTAACTAGCGGGAGCAATGAGCAGTTCTTC

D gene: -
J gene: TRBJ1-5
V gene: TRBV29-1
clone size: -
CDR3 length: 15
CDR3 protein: CSVGGGSNSGQPQHF
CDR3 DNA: TGCAGCGTTGGGGGGGGATCCAATTCTGGACAGCCCCAGCATTTT

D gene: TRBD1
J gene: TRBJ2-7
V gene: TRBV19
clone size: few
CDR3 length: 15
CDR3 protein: CASSQGQGETYEQYF
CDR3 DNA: TGTGCCAGTAGTCAGGGACAGGGGGAAACCTACGAGCAGTACTTC

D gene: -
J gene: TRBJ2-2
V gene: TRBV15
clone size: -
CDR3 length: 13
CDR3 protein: CATGTRNTGELFF
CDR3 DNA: TGTGCCACGGGGACCCGCAACACCGGGGAGCTGTTTTTT

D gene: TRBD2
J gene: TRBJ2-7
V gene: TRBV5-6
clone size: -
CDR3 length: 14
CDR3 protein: CASSFLAGGPEQYF
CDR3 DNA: TGTGCCAGCAGCTTCCTAGCGGGAGGCCCCGAGCAGTACTTC

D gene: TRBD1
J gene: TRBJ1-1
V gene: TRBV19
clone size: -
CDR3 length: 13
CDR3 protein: CASRNRGRTEAFF
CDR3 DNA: TGTGCCAGCAGGAACAGGGGTCGTACTGAAGCTTTCTTT

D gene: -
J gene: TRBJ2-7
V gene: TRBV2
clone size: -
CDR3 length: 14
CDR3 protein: CASSAGTSPYEQYF
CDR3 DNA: TGTGCCAGCAGCGCCGGGACATCCCCCTACGAGCAGTACTTC